The clone carrying this T cell receptor (beta chain) was counted ten times or more. Antigen unknown. RNA transcripts were the template for amplifying TCR beta CDR3 regions. Primed by the HTBI set, a first-round RT-PCR was run on the TCR CDR3. Using its own MiXCR run on the multiplex PCR reads, TCRdb lists one record per CDR3 protein. The sample contains fewer than 750,000 distinct CDR3 sequences, roughly 14% of which appear only once. This entry is derived from a study of T cells in Graves' hyperthyroidism and ophthalmopathy. Findings and limits, study-wide: Onset of ophthalmopathy came a median approximately 6.5 months after the model predicted it.

Out of more than 8 ml of fresh peripheral blood came the PBMCs. V dropped 1 base and J dropped 5 bases, with 9 bases sitting between them. Germline V CDR1 and CDR2: MNHNS, SASEGT. This CDR3 comprises 13 residues. V gene TRBV6-1 combines with J gene TRBJ2-7; possibly TRBD1 or TRBD2 for D (6 bases each). This TCR derives from a woman in her thirties or forties with Graves' ophthalmopathy. The source material was blood. CDR3 protein: CASSEEEGDEQYF. The CDR3 coding sequence is TGTGCCAGCAGTGAAGAGGAGGGGGACGAGCAGTACTTC.